This note documents a single TCR beta chain sequence. The specificity of this receptor is unknown. The sample holds no much larger clone one base away, and base qualities are not on file. This specimen belongs to a study of cytomegalovirus exposure and HLA in healthy donors (TCRdb year 2017). A note on the overall study: According to a later analysis, one platform produced both the 110 or so validation repertoires and the 700 or so repertoires of the first cohort. The study aimed to test whether cataloging public T cell receptors could reveal signatures of past pathogen exposure. High-throughput TCR immunosequencing, statistical association of individual TCRs with disease status, and machine learning were combined to predict cytomegalovirus infection status. Besides the first cohort of approximately 670 subjects, a separate validation cohort made up of roughly 120 different subjects was used.

The investigation overall reported the following: The study listed approximately 150 TCR beta chains as associated with cytomegalovirus. All 110 or so repertoires were used to score co-occurrence in the validation cohort in a later analysis, because that analysis had no HLA typing for the cohort. In a later analysis, TCRs clustered in the first cohort were found to also tend to co-occur in the 120 validation repertoires, with 94% of cluster scores above 0. A few of the identified cytomegalovirus-associated TCR beta chains were confirmed in vitro to be specific for cytomegalovirus antigens. Cytomegalovirus status was reported to be diagnosed by the classifier with high specificity and sensitivity in both the original and validation cohorts. Across donors, most TCR sequences were observed very rarely, whereas some public TCRs were present in many individuals. It was suggested by the authors that the approach could potentially be generalized to other disease states and immunological phenotypes.

The donors belonged to the validation cohort of around 120 subjects, which was separate from the roughly 670-subject first cohort. Libraries were constructed by the immunoSEQ multiplex PCR assay. In the source study's methods: A statistical classification framework was built for diagnosing cytomegalovirus status from the catalog of TCR beta chain sequences. TCRdb obtained this table from immuneACCESS and retained in-frame rearrangements with V and J assigned. These tables miss some clones; where compared with another copy, unresolved V genes account for less than half of the shortfall, and the remainder is unexplained. That table supplies the V and J calls and clone size; D and trimming were determined from the DNA. This sample gives fewer than 100,000 clones in total; approximately 90% of them show up just once. The ten largest clonotypes hold less than 2.5% of the sample. Trimming takes 0 bases from V and 7 bases from J, and the germline ends sit 16 bases apart. The germline V gene specifies MNHEY as CDR1 and SVGAGI as CDR2. The CDR3 numbers 16 residues from cysteine through phenylalanine. The only DNA kept is the CDR3, 48 bases in frame from the first base.

The material sequenced was PBMCs. The receptor's source is a man aged 25 to 40 in good health and CMV-seronegative. In this chain, TRBV6-5 is recombined with TRBJ2-1; the D gene assignment is ambiguous. This receptor has the CDR3 CASSYSTWVVGNEQFF. The sequenced DNA: TGTGCCAGCAGTTACTCGACATGGGTGGTTGGGAATGAGCAGTTCTTC.